This TCR beta chain is drawn from a study of T-cell reconstitution after alpha-beta-depleted transplantation in children. Study conclusions and caveats: The origin of high day-60 TCRbeta diversity in some patients lay in surviving recipient T cells and thymic progenitors. Most T-cell counts and diversity one year after the transplant came from T cells that were newly produced.

Germline V gene sequence: CDR1 SEHNR, CDR2 FQNEAQ (reference sequence). V was trimmed by 3 bases and J by 2 bases, leaving 10 bases between them. The CDR3 extends over 14 amino acids. Unique molecular identifiers were incorporated during preparation of the TCRbeta library. A single record per CDR3 protein comes from TCRdb applying MiXCR to the PCR reads. Of roughly 160,000 distinct CDR3 sequences listed, around 10% were seen once; the top ten hold approximately 13%. This clonotype has at least ten counts. Its target is not known. This receptor was identified in a boy between 2 and 10 years old with acute myeloid leukemia, due to receive a stem cell transplant. The chain is built from TRBV7-9 and TRBJ1-1, with D maybe TRBD1 (5 bases). Here the sequenced sample was PBMCs, taken before TCRalphabeta/CD19-depleted stem cell transplant. The CDR3 DNA reads TGTGCCAGCAGCTTGACAGTGAGAAACACTGAAGCTTTCTTT. Translation gives CASSLTVRNTEAFF.